Listed here is a single T cell receptor (beta chain). Its antigen is currently unknown. Trimming took off 0 bases at V and 2 bases at J, with 12 bases between the two ends. The germline CDR1 and CDR2 sequences are WSHSY and SAAADI. The CDR3 runs 16 residues. The donors were healthy bone marrow donors. Primers for the PCR totalled 60 Vbeta and 13 Jbeta. Produced via immunoSEQ multiplex PCR; TCRdb's table is partial and in-frame only. This table holds tens of thousands of clones. The sample is drawn from a study of cytomegalovirus exposure and HLA in healthy donors. The study, taken as a whole, reports: Among the most significant clusters, several appeared linked to common viral pathogens in a later analysis. In a later analysis, TCR beta V- and J-gene trimming was associated with a missense DCLRE1C variant. An analysis that came later showed most CMV-associated TCR beta chains appearing HLA-restricted.

The sample comprised PBMCs. This chain joins TRBV10-2 and TRBJ2-3, with D possibly being TRBD1 (5 bases). The source of this sequence is a man between 45 and 60 years old in good health and CMV-seropositive. The DNA for the CDR3 is TGCGCCAGCAGTGAGTCTCAGGGATTGGCCACAGATACGCAGTATTTT. Translation: CASSESQGLATDTQYF.